This T cell receptor beta chain was sequenced during a study of cytomegalovirus exposure and HLA in healthy donors. Findings of the study overall: Per a later analysis, 16,951 TCR beta sequences showed association with HLA alleles at 0.05 false discovery rate.

Researchers ran the PCR with 60 Vbeta and 13 Jbeta primers. Only in-frame clones appear in the TCRdb table, and some are missing; sequencing was by immunoSEQ multiplex PCR. The top ten clones hold 1.2% of a sample with roughly 150,000 clones, over 80% of them seen once. Remarks on this clone: Its specificity is unknown.

V lost 5 bases to trimming and J lost 5 bases; unmatched junction nucleotides: 8. CDR1 and CDR2 (germline): SGHTA, FQGNSA. CDR3 length: 16 residues. Sequenced material: PBMCs. This sequence joins TRBV7-2 and TRBJ2-5, with 13 nucleotides matching TRBD2. This TCR was recovered from a boy aged 2-9 years in good health and CMV-seronegative. The CDR3 nucleotides are TGTGCCAGCAGCAGACTAGCGGGGGGTAATTGGGAGACCCAGTACTTC. Translating it yields CASSRLAGGNWETQYF.